A single sample gave rise to the 18 T cell receptor beta chains below, sequenced in a study of identical twins. TCRdb re-derived calls from the 5' RACE reads in MiXCR, one entry per CDR3 protein. The sample holds about 200,000 distinct CDR3 sequences, 8% to 11% seen once. Sequenced: memory T cells sorted from blood. The source of these receptors is a man over 45 in good health.

On this clonotype: A much more abundant neighbour one base away suggests this may be a read error. The chain carries TRBV20-1 and TRBJ2-1, with D maybe TRBD1 (5 bases). In germline, CDR1 is DFQATT, CDR2 SNEGSKA (reference sequence). This CDR3 has 15 residues. In DNA form, the CDR3 reads TGCAGTGCGTCCCGGATTGGCCAGGGATACAATGAGCAGCTCTTC. This encodes CSASRIGQGYNEQLF.

This clonotype was counted ten times or more. This sequence joins TRBV20-1 and TRBJ2-2; no clear D. Per the germline V gene, CDR1 is DFQATT and CDR2 is SNEGSKA (reference sequence). The CDR3 is made up of 14 amino acids. Trimming took off 0 bases at V and 4 bases at J, with 9 bases between the two ends. The CDR3 region has the DNA TGCAGTGCTAGAGATTGGGCTCTCACCGGGGAGCTGTTTTTT. Its protein product is CSARDWALTGELFF.

Turning to this clonotype: The conserved final phenylalanine or tryptophan is absent from the CDR3, which likely points to a read error. This rearrangement joins TRBV12-3 or TRBV12-4 to TRBJ2-3; D may be TRBD1 (5 bases). The length of the CDR3 is 16 residues. V lost 4 bases, J lost 2 bases, and 16 bases lay in between. The CDR3, as DNA: TGTGCCAGCAGTTCCAACAGGCTTATGAACACAGATACGCAGTATTCT. Its translation: CASSSNRLMNTDTQYS.

This clonotype was counted at least ten times. CDR3 nucleotide sequence: TGCAGTGCTAGAGATCTAGGACAGGGGAGCTCTGGAAACACCATATATTTT. It yields the protein CSARDLGQGSSGNTIYF. The gene calls are TRBV20-1 and TRBJ1-3; 9 nucleotides match TRBD1. V gave up 0 bases and J gave up 0 bases; unmatched junction bases: 6. The CDR3 sequence is 17 residues long. Germline values: CDR1 DFQATT, CDR2 SNEGSKA (reference sequence).

In this sample, this clonotype turned up many times. The CDR3 DNA follows: TGTGCCAGCAGTCTCCGGACAGGGGAGGCCAACGTCCTGACTTTC. This gives the protein CASSLRTGEANVLTF. The chain employs TRBV27 and TRBJ2-6; TRBD1 matches at 9 bases. CDR3 size: 15 residues. V dropped 5 bases and J dropped 6; count of bases not matched to a gene: 5. Per germline, CDR1 MNHEY and CDR2 SMNVEV (reference sequence).

Ten or more counts support this clonotype. J is TRBJ2-7 and V is TRBV6-5; D remains ambiguous. The germline V gene has CDR1 MNHEY and CDR2 SVGAGI. The CDR3 has 14 amino acids. V lost 0 bases to trimming and J lost 2 bases, with 8 bases between them. CDR3 sequence: CASSYSSLAYEQYF. The CDR3 DNA is TGTGCCAGCAGTTACTCGTCCCTAGCCTACGAGCAGTACTTC.

V usage is TRBV7-9 and J usage is TRBJ2-1; 9 bases are shared with TRBD2. The CDR3 spans 17 residues. CDR1 is SEHNR, CDR2 FQNEAQ, per germline (reference sequence). V trimming: 0 bases; J trimming: 4 bases; junction bases outside the gene matches: 7. CDR3 in DNA: TGTGCCAGCAGCTTAGCTAGCGGGGGCCAGGGGTACAATGAGCAGTTCTTC. Translation gives CASSLASGGQGYNEQFF.

This rearrangement joins TRBV15 to TRBJ2-5; D may correspond to TRBD1 or TRBD2 (6 bases each). The CDR3 consists of 16 residues. Trimming shortened V by 0 bases and J by 7 bases, and 18 bases separated the two germline ends. Germline V gene sequence: CDR1 LNHNV, CDR2 YYDKDF (reference sequence). The CDR3 sequence is CATSRDKGGRVGTQYF. The CDR3 coding sequence is TGTGCCACCAGCAGAGATAAGGGGGGCCGGGTTGGGACCCAGTACTTC.

The V and J genes are TRBV15 and TRBJ2-7; 8 bases line up with TRBD2. The V segment lost 5 bases and the J segment 2 bases; nucleotides outside the gene matches: 5. The CDR3 loop spans 14 amino acids. Germline V gene lookup returns CDR1 LNHNV and CDR2 YYDKDF (reference sequence). CDR3 loop: CATSSGGGAYEQYF. In DNA form, the CDR3 reads TGTGCCACCAGCTCCGGGGGGGGGGCCTACGAGCAGTACTTC.

This clonotype was counted a few times. The chain combines TRBV7-8 with TRBJ1-1; D may be TRBD1 (5 bases). The germline V and J ends were trimmed by 5 bases and 1 base, with 11 bases remaining between them. Germline values: CDR1 SGHVS, CDR2 FQNEAQ. The CDR3 is 14 residues long. CDR3 protein: CASSASGQNTEAFF. In nucleotides, the CDR3 is TGTGCCAGCAGCGCGTCGGGGCAGAACACTGAAGCTTTCTTT.

This clonotype was counted ten times or more. The chain combines TRBV20-1 with TRBJ2-3, with TRBD1 identical over 8 bases. CDR1 is DFQATT and CDR2 is SNEGSKA in the germline V gene (reference sequence). J lost 2 bases, V lost 6 bases, and 10 bases had no gene match. The CDR3 covers 15 residues. The CDR3 spells CSAYSGQGNTDTQYF. CDR3 sequence (DNA): TGCAGTGCCTATTCAGGACAGGGTAACACAGATACGCAGTATTTT.

J is TRBJ1-2 and V is TRBV20-1, with 9 bases matching TRBD1. The CDR3 covers 13 residues. The V gene end was trimmed by 8 bases and the J gene end by 4 bases; junction bases not matched to a gene: 8. Looked up from germline, CDR1 is DFQATT and CDR2 is SNEGSKA (reference sequence). CDR3 nucleotide sequence: TGCAGTACTTTGACAGGGGGAAGCTATGGCTACACCTTC. It is translated as CSTLTGGSYGYTF.

This chain uses TRBV7-8 with TRBJ1-4; 10 nucleotides line up with TRBD1. The CDR3 covers 14 residues. The trim removed 3 bases at V and 8 bases at J, leaving 3 bases unmatched. Germline CDR1 reads SGHVS; CDR2 reads FQNEAQ. The CDR3 DNA sequence: TGTGCCAGCAGCTTGGACAGGGGGTACGAAAAACTGTTTTTT. Its protein is CASSLDRGYEKLFF.

In its sample, this clonotype was seen a few times. V is TRBV12-3 or TRBV12-4 and J is TRBJ1-1; D unresolved. This CDR3 comprises 13 residues. The V end lost 2 bases, the J end lost 0 bases, and 4 bases lay between the germline ends. The CDR3 spells CASSLSLNTEAFF. As DNA, the CDR3 is TGTGCCAGCAGTTTATCCCTGAACACTGAAGCTTTCTTT.

This clonotype was detected ten times or more. The chain combines TRBV12-3 or TRBV12-4 with TRBJ2-4, with D perhaps TRBD2 (7 bases). V was cut by 5 bases and J by 3 bases, with 11 bases left in between. The CDR3 sequence is 14 residues long. The DNA for the CDR3 is TGTGCCAGCAGTCTTAGGGGGGGCAAAAACATTCAGTACTTC. This codes for CASSLRGGKNIQYF.

The table lists this clonotype with a few counts. This chain joins TRBV6-1 and TRBJ1-5; unclear D gene. Germline V gene sequence: CDR1 MNHNS, CDR2 SASEGT. The CDR3 contains 12 residues. The V and J ends lost 2 bases and 10 bases respectively, with 9 bases between them. The chain's CDR3 is CASSESEGPQHF. Written as DNA, the CDR3 is TGTGCCAGCAGTGAATCGGAGGGCCCCCAGCATTTT.

This clonotype was observed a handful of times. The rearrangement uses TRBV11-3 and TRBJ1-1, with TRBD1 identical over 7 bases. After removal of 5 bases from V and 1 base from J, the junction contained 7 bases not matched to a gene. This CDR3 is 15 amino acids long. The germline CDR1 and CDR2 sequences are SGHNT and YENEEA. The CDR3 is CASSKGTAKNTEAFF. CDR3 nucleotides: TGTGCCAGCAGCAAAGGGACAGCCAAGAACACTGAAGCTTTCTTT.

The table lists this clonotype with many counts. The J gene is TRBJ2-3, the V gene TRBV12-3 or TRBV12-4; TRBD2 might be the D (6 bases). Trimming stripped 6 bases from V and 9 bases from J, with 19 bases between. The CDR3 sequence is 14 residues long. The CDR3: CASSPGGAMGTQYF. CDR3 sequence (DNA): TGTGCCAGCAGCCCCGGAGGGGCTATGGGCACGCAGTATTTT.